This note documents a single T cell receptor (beta chain) sequence. This is likely a read error, given that the CDR3 carries no conserved phenylalanine or tryptophan at its end. This sample was included in a study of T cell repertoires in cytomegalovirus infection. Study-level background: Evidence of both CMV infection and a matching HLA type came from public TCR beta signatures.

CDR1 is MNHEY and CDR2 is SMNVEV in the germline V gene (reference sequence). The CDR3 has 11 residues. Between the trimmed V and J ends, which lost 2 bases and 7 bases, there was a span of 6 bases. Via MiXCR, TCRdb re-called the reads, giving one row per CDR3 protein. The sample yields roughly 720,000 distinct CDR3 sequences, roughly 35% seen once. Sequencing used PBMCs. The gene calls are TRBV27 and TRBJ2-7, with D unresolved. The TCR originated in a human donor in good health (CMV status not recorded). Some clones in this sample may be carry-over from other donors' samples. The CDR3 sequence is CASSLGVEQYL. CDR3 in DNA: TGTGCCAGCAGTTTAGGAGTGGAGCAGTACTTA.